Listed here is a single TCR beta chain. This sample stems from a study of T cell responses to AZD1222 COVID-19 vaccine. The assay was immunoSEQ multiplex PCR, and TCRdb's table has in-frame clones only and misses some. The sample comprises 20,000 or so clones, 84% of which are singletons, and roughly 16% rests with the top ten. The sample here was peripheral blood, taken 28 days after the second AZD1222 dose. This clonotype was obtained from an adult who received the AZD1222 COVID-19 vaccine.

The CDR3 protein is CASSFSNDNEQFF. CDR3 bases: TGTGCCAGCAGCTTCTCCAACGACAATGAGCAGTTCTTC. The J gene is TRBJ2-1, the V gene TRBV11-3; D remains unclear. Per germline, CDR1 SGHNT and CDR2 YENEEA. The CDR3 covers 13 residues. The V end lost 3 bases, the J end lost 5 bases, and 8 bases lay between the germline ends.